The rows below give T cell receptor beta chains drawn from one sample of a study of cytomegalovirus exposure and HLA in healthy donors. Using immunoSEQ multiplex PCR, the repertoire was profiled, and TCRdb retains in-frame clones only, with some absent. The data contain 140,000 to 150,000 clones, 80% of them seen just once; the ten biggest clones take up less than 3.5%. The source material was PBMCs. These receptors were collected from a woman aged 30 to 39 in good health and CMV-seronegative. The CDR3 runs from the conserved cysteine through the conserved F or W. The D gene is left open where the match is weak. Size is omitted from some rows. Given values are once, few, many or a class for expanded clones.

TRBV2,14,NA,TRBJ2-2,many,TGTGCCAGCAGTACGCGACAGTACACCGGGGAGCTGTTTTTT,CASSTRQYTGELFF
TRBV14,14,NA,TRBJ2-7,NA,TGTGCCAGCAACCTATTCGGGTTACCCTACGAGCAGTACTTC,CASNLFGLPYEQYF
TRBV27,14,NA,TRBJ1-2,NA,TGTGCCAGCAAGCCAGGGGTAATAGACTATGGCTACACCTTC,CASKPGVIDYGYTF
TRBV9,14,NA,TRBJ1-5,NA,TGTGCCAGCAGCGTAGATACAGGGAATCAGCCCCAGCATTTT,CASSVDTGNQPQHF
TRBV9,13,NA,TRBJ1-1,NA,TGTGCCAGCAGCGTAGGCGGGTCCACTGAAGCTTTCTTT,CASSVGGSTEAFF
TRBV30,15,NA,TRBJ1-1,NA,TGTGCCTGGAGTGGCCTTTGGGGGCAGGACACTGAAGCTTTCTTT,CAWSGLWGQDTEAFF
TRBV30,14,NA,TRBJ2-1,once,TGTGCCTGGAGTAACGGGTACTCCTACAATGAGCAGTTCTTC,CAWSNGYSYNEQFF
TRBV7-8,15,TRBD1,TRBJ2-7,NA,TGTGCCAGCAGCGTCCGGGACAGGGGAACCTACGAGCAGTACTTC,CASSVRDRGTYEQYF
TRBV9,15,NA,TRBJ1-6,NA,TGTGCCAGCAGCGTAGAGCGCTCGTGGGAGTCACCCCTCCACTTT,CASSVERSWESPLHF
TRBV6-6,16,TRBD2,TRBJ2-5,NA,TGTGCCAGCAGTTACCCTAGCGGGGGGGCCGGGGAGACCCAGTACTTC,CASSYPSGGAGETQYF
TRBV7-3,15,TRBD2,TRBJ2-1,few,TGTGCCAGCAGCTTACTTGAGCGGGGGGCTGATGAGCAGTTCTTC,CASSLLERGADEQFF
TRBV27,13,TRBD1,TRBJ2-7,few,TGTGCCAGCGGGACAGGGGGCGTCAACGAGCAGTACTTC,CASGTGGVNEQYF
TRBV7-9,16,TRBD2,TRBJ2-3,NA,TGTGCCAGCAGCCCTACTAGCGGAAGAAGCACAGATACGCAGTATTTT,CASSPTSGRSTDTQYF
TRBV2,15,TRBD2,TRBJ2-3,NA,TGTGCCGGGCAGACTAGCGGTCCTAGCACAGATACGCAGTATTTT,CAGQTSGPSTDTQYF
TRBV18,18,TRBD2,TRBJ2-3,NA,TGTGCCAGCTCACCACTAACTAGCGGGAGGGCCTCGGCAGATACGCAGTATTTT,CASSPLTSGRASADTQYF
TRBV6-1,16,TRBD1,TRBJ2-5,NA,TGTGCCAGCAGTGAAGTGGCAGGGGGCAAGGGAGAGACCCAGTACTTC,CASSEVAGGKGETQYF
TRBV29-1,14,TRBD1,TRBJ1-1,few,TGCAGCGCCCGACAGGGGGGCATGAACACTGAAGCTTTCTTT,CSARQGGMNTEAFF
TRBV14,15,NA,TRBJ1-3,NA,TGTGCCAGCAGCCAAGAGTTCTTCTCTGGAAACACCATATATTTT,CASSQEFFSGNTIYF
TRBV6-5,14,NA,TRBJ1-2,few,TGTGCCAGCAGTTACAAGTCCTCACTGAGGGGCTACACCTTC,CASSYKSSLRGYTF
TRBV2,16,NA,TRBJ2-1,few,TGTGCCAGCAGTGACGACGGGGATAGGATTATCAATGAGCAGTTCTTC,CASSDDGDRIINEQFF
TRBV27,15,NA,TRBJ2-1,once,TGTGCCAGCAGTCTCAGGGGTCCTTACGCGAATGAGCAGTTCTTC,CASSLRGPYANEQFF
TRBV2,16,TRBD2,TRBJ2-3,NA,TGTGCCAGCAGGTACCCGGGAGGGCCGAGAACAGATACGCAGTATTTT,CASRYPGGPRTDTQYF
TRBV5-1,14,NA,TRBJ2-1,NA,TGCGCCAGCAGCTTGGCGGGGGACCACAATGAGCAGTTCTTC,CASSLAGDHNEQFF
TRBV7-3,16,TRBD2,TRBJ2-3,NA,TGTGCCAGCAGTTTGACCGGGACTAGCGGGAGGAATACGCAGTATTTT,CASSLTGTSGRNTQYF
TRBV9,14,NA,TRBJ1-1,NA,TGTGCCAGCAGCGCGGGGGGGCTGAGGGCTGAAGCTTTCTTT,CASSAGGLRAEAFF
TRBV6-6,12,NA,TRBJ1-3,NA,TGTGCTTGGAGTCTGGCAGGAAACACCATATATTTT,CAWSLAGNTIYF
TRBV7-9,13,NA,TRBJ1-1,NA,TGTGCCAGCAGCCGAGACTTGGAGGAGAAGGCTTTCTTT,CASSRDLEEKAFF
TRBV6-1,13,NA,TRBJ1-2,NA,TGTGCCAGCAGTGAATCGGGGAGCTATGGCTACACCTTC,CASSESGSYGYTF
TRBV2,15,NA,TRBJ1-4,few,TGTGCCAGCAGTGGTGAGGGCCGGCCCGACGAAAAACTGTTTTTT,CASSGEGRPDEKLFF
TRBV18,16,TRBD2,TRBJ2-7,NA,TGTGCCAGCTCTAGGACTAGCGGGGGCGCGGCCTACGAGCAGTACTTC,CASSRTSGGAAYEQYF
TRBV7-9,14,TRBD1,TRBJ2-3,NA,TGTGCCAGCAGTCGCGGGACAGGGATAGATACGCAGTATTTT,CASSRGTGIDTQYF
TRBV6-1,13,TRBD1,TRBJ2-7,NA,TGTGCCAGCAGTTTTACAGGGGACTACGAGCAGTACTTC,CASSFTGDYEQYF
TRBV18,15,NA,TRBJ2-6,NA,TGTGCCAGCTCACCAAAGAGCTCTGGGGCCAACGTCCTGACTTTC,CASSPKSSGANVLTF
TRBV18,15,NA,TRBJ1-5,once,TGTGCCAGCTCACCAACCGCGGGGACCCGTCGGCCCCAGCATTTT,CASSPTAGTRRPQHF
TRBV5-4,15,TRBD1,TRBJ2-1,NA,TGTGCCAGCAGAGGACAGGGGGAGGACACGAATGAGCAGTTCTTC,CASRGQGEDTNEQFF
TRBV4-1,17,TRBD2,TRBJ2-5,NA,TGCGCCAGCAGCCAACAAGCAGGGACTAGCGTTTCAGAGACCCAGTACTTC,CASSQQAGTSVSETQYF
TRBV7-3,14,NA,TRBJ2-7,NA,TGTGCCAGCAGCCAAGGGGTAGGGGCCTACGAGCAGTACTTC,CASSQGVGAYEQYF
TRBV9,15,TRBD2,TRBJ2-7,NA,TGTGCCAGCAGCGTAACAGCGGGGAGCTCCTACGAGCAGTACTTC,CASSVTAGSSYEQYF
TRBV18,16,TRBD1,TRBJ2-2,once,TGTGCCACCCTACCAGGGGGCCGATTATACACCGGGGAGCTGTTTTTT,CATLPGGRLYTGELFF
TRBV6-1,13,NA,TRBJ2-5,few,TGTGCCAGCAGTTCGGCGGGGGCGGGGACCCAGTACTTC,CASSSAGAGTQYF
TRBV19,13,NA,TRBJ1-1,NA,TGTGCCAGTAGTATCACGGGCAGGGGTGAAGCTTTCTTT,CASSITGRGEAFF
TRBV7-9,14,TRBD1,TRBJ1-1,NA,TGTGCCAGCCCACCGGGACAGTCGAACACTGAAGCTTTCTTT,CASPPGQSNTEAFF